This entry lists 18 T cell receptor beta chains sequenced from one sample in a study of cytomegalovirus exposure and HLA in healthy donors. The PCR was carried out with 60 Vbeta primers and 13 Jbeta primers. The method was immunoSEQ multiplex PCR; TCRdb's version includes in-frame clones alone and lacks a portion of them. This table holds some 71,000 clones, less than 85% found once. Sequenced input: PBMCs. The origin of the receptors is a woman aged 45 to 65 in good health and CMV-seropositive.

The table lists this clone with a few counts. The genes are TRBV11-3 and TRBJ2-2; 10 bases are shared with TRBD1. This CDR3 region has 18 residues. After removal of 1 base from V and 4 bases from J, the junction contained 9 bases not matched to a gene. Looked up from germline, CDR1 is SGHNT and CDR2 is YENEEA. CDR3 bases: TGTGCCAGCAGCTTAGGCCCGCCCCGGACAGGGGGCACCGGGGAGCTGTTTTTT. It is translated as CASSLGPPRTGGTGELFF.

This chain links TRBV7-9 with TRBJ1-6; 7 positions match TRBD1. Unmatched junction bases numbered 5, after V lost 6 bases and J lost 6 bases. Germline assignment: CDR1 SEHNR and CDR2 FQNEAQ (reference sequence). CDR3 length equals 14 residues. The CDR3 coding sequence is TGTGCCAGCAGGGATGGACAGGTTAATTCACCCCTCCACTTT. Its translation is CASRDGQVNSPLHF. Full variable domain (remainder filled in from reference TRBV7-9 and TRBJ1-6): DTGVSQNPRHKITKRGQNVTFRCDPISEHNRLYWYRQTLGQGPEFLTYFQNEAQLEKSRLLSDRFSAERPKGSFSTLEIQRTEQGDSAMYLCASRDGQVNSPLHFGNGTRLTVT.

The chain combines TRBV28 with TRBJ2-3; 8 bases align to TRBD2. J was trimmed by 1 base and V by 3 bases; bases with no gene match: 3. The germline V gene has CDR1 MDHEN and CDR2 SYDVKM. The CDR3 is 15 residues long. In DNA, the CDR3 is TGTGCCAGCAGTTTCAGCGGGAGCGGCACAGATACGCAGTATTTT. As protein: CASSFSGSGTDTQYF. Based on the CDR3 plus reference TRBV28 and TRBJ2-3, the full variable domain is DVKVTQSSRYLVKRTGEKVFLECVQDMDHENMFWYRQDPGLGLRLIYFSYDVKMKEKGDIPEGYSVSREKKERFSLILESASTNQTSMYLCASSFSGSGTDTQYFGPGTRLTVL.

V gene TRBV7-2 combines with J gene TRBJ2-4; weak D call: TRBD1 (7 bases). The length of the CDR3 is 14 residues. Trimming shortened V by 5 bases and J by 5 bases, and 13 bases separated the two germline ends. The germline CDR1 and CDR2 sequences are SGHTA and FQGNSA. The CDR3 coding sequence is TGTGCCAGCAGCCCAGGGGGGCCCCAAAACATTCAGTACTTC. Residues: CASSPGGPQNIQYF.

V usage is TRBV7-2 and J usage is TRBJ1-4; D not certain. The CDR3 covers 15 residues. V shed 4 bases and J shed 8 bases, with 17 bases lying between them. CDR1 and CDR2 (germline): SGHTA, FQGNSA. For the CDR3, the DNA is TGTGCCAGCAGCTCCCAAAGTGGGCGAGGGGAAAAACTGTTTTTT. It is translated as CASSSQSGRGEKLFF.

In this sample, this clone turned up a few times. The J gene is TRBJ2-5, the V gene TRBV4-1, with D maybe TRBD2 (6 bases). This CDR3 contains 13 residues. The germline V and J ends were trimmed by 7 bases and 1 base, with 10 bases remaining between them. Germline-derived CDR1 and CDR2 are MGHRA and YSYEKL. CDR3 amino acids: CASIRDFQETQYF. The CDR3 DNA follows: TGCGCCAGCATCCGGGACTTCCAAGAGACCCAGTACTTC.

This clone was detected a few times. The chain is built from TRBV28 and TRBJ2-5; 7 nucleotides match TRBD2. This CDR3 has 15 amino acids. Germline values: CDR1 MDHEN, CDR2 SYDVKM. The V gene end was trimmed by 3 bases and the J gene end by 3 bases; junction bases not matched to a gene: 7. CDR3 region: CASSFGASGEETQYF. The CDR3 DNA sequence: TGTGCCAGCAGTTTTGGCGCTAGCGGAGAAGAGACCCAGTACTTC.

The V and J genes are TRBV5-5 and TRBJ2-7; D unresolved. CDR1 and CDR2 (germline): SGHKS, YYEKEE (reference sequence). Trimming removed 0 bases at V and 2 bases at J, with 6 bases between. The CDR3 runs 13 residues. The CDR3 loop is CASSLVQTYEQYF. The CDR3 nucleotides read TGTGCCAGCAGCTTGGTGCAGACCTACGAGCAGTACTTC.

There are a few counts of this clone. V and J are TRBV7-2 and TRBJ2-1; 7 nucleotides match TRBD2. J gave up 7 bases and V 5 bases, and 8 bases lay outside the gene matches. Looked up from germline, CDR1 is SGHTA and CDR2 is FQGNSA. The CDR3 totals 14 residues. CDR3 in amino acids: CASSPGLGPNEQFF. The CDR3 DNA is TGTGCCAGCAGCCCCGGACTAGGGCCGAATGAGCAGTTCTTC.

This clone was detected a few times. This chain joins TRBV2 and TRBJ2-1; maybe TRBD1 (6 bases). Trimming took off 4 bases at V and 3 bases at J, with 7 bases between the two ends. Germline V lookup: CDR1 SNHLY, CDR2 FYNNEI. This CDR3 comprises 13 residues. The CDR3 region is CASSGDNYNEQFF. The CDR3 DNA reads as TGTGCCAGCAGTGGGGACAACTACAATGAGCAGTTCTTC.

V is TRBV5-4 and J is TRBJ1-1; TRBD1 matches 11 bases. The CDR3 is made up of 20 amino acids. Germline-derived CDR1 and CDR2 are SGHNT and YYREEE (reference sequence). Trimming at V came to 5 bases and at J to 1 base, leaving 19 bases not matched to a gene. CDR3: CASSHGQGARIVPGNTEAFF. The CDR3 nucleotides are TGTGCCAGCAGTCATGGACAGGGGGCGCGAATCGTCCCCGGGAACACTGAAGCTTTCTTT. Together with reference TRBV5-4 and TRBJ1-1, the CDR3 gives the full variable domain: ETGVTQSPTHLIKTRGQQVTLRCSSQSGHNTVSWYQQALGQGPQFIFQYYREEENGRGNFPPRFSGLQFPNYSSELNVNALELDDSALYLCASSHGQGARIVPGNTEAFFGQGTRLTVV.

V and J are TRBV6-5 and TRBJ1-2; tentative D call: TRBD1 (6 bases). The CDR3 covers 15 residues. CDR1 is MNHEY, CDR2 SVGAGI, per germline. V was cut by 6 bases and J by 4 bases, with 18 bases left in between. For the CDR3, the DNA is TGTGCCAGCAGCTTCGTCTTAACAGGGCGCTATGGCTACACCTTC. Residues: CASSFVLTGRYGYTF.

V and J are TRBV6-5 and TRBJ2-7; the D is unclear. This CDR3 is built from 13 residues. The germline V gene encodes CDR1 MNHEY and CDR2 SVGAGI. The V end lost 5 bases, the J end lost 7 bases, and 15 bases lay between the germline ends. Here the CDR3 reads CASSTWRGREQYF. The CDR3 DNA reads TGTGCCAGCAGTACCTGGCGAGGTCGGGAGCAGTACTTC.

The V and J genes are TRBV5-1 and TRBJ2-5, with 14 bases that match TRBD2. In germline, CDR1 is SGHRS, CDR2 YFSETQ. Trimming took 4 bases from V and 5 from J; bases not matched to a gene: 7. The CDR3 is 16 amino acids. The CDR3 DNA reads as TGCGCCAGCAGCACGGGACTAGCGGGGGATTGGGAGACCCAGTACTTC. Its translation is CASSTGLAGDWETQYF.

The CDR3 loop is CASSSLGSNSPLHF. Here the CDR3 DNA reads TGTGCCAGCAGCAGCCTTGGTTCTAATTCACCCCTCCACTTT. The chain recombines TRBV9 with TRBJ1-6; D remains unclear. The CDR3 is made up of 14 amino acids. Germline V gene data show CDR1 as SGDLS and CDR2 as YYNGEE. The germline V and J ends were trimmed by 4 bases and 6 bases, with 11 bases remaining between them.

The V and J genes are TRBV6-5 and TRBJ1-1; D might be TRBD1 (6 bases). V was shortened by 7 bases and J by 3 bases, with 15 bases between the two germline ends. Germline V lookup: CDR1 MNHEY, CDR2 SVGAGI. The CDR3 runs to 14 residues. The CDR3 reads CASNKQGLDTEAFF. CDR3 in DNA: TGTGCCAGCAACAAACAGGGTCTGGACACTGAAGCTTTCTTT.

The chain links TRBV30 to TRBJ1-1, with 8 positions matching TRBD1. After removal of 6 bases from V and 6 bases from J, the junction contained 3 bases not matched to a gene. Germline V gives CDR1 GTSNPN, CDR2 SVGIG (reference sequence). This CDR3 contains 11 residues. CDR3 in amino acids: CACGQGPEAFF. The CDR3 DNA reads as TGTGCCTGCGGACAGGGTCCTGAAGCTTTCTTT.

This sequence joins TRBV30 and TRBJ2-3; weak D call: TRBD2 (6 bases). Trimming removed 2 bases from V and 6 bases from J, with 15 bases in between. CDR3 length: 14 amino acids. Germline lookup yields CDR1 GTSNPN and CDR2 SVGIG (reference sequence). The CDR3 protein is CAWSRDSMGDTQYF. CDR3 sequence (DNA): TGTGCCTGGAGTCGGGACTCCATGGGGGATACGCAGTATTTT.